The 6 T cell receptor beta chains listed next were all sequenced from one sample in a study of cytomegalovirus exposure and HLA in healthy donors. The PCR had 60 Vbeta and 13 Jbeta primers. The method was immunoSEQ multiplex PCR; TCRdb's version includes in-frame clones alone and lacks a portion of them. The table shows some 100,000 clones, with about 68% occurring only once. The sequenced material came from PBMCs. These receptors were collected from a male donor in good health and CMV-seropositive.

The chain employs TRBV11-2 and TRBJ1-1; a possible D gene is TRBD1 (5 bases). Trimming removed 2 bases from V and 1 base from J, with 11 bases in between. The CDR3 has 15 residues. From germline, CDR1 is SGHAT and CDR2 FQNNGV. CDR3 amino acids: CASSLNPGGNTEAFF. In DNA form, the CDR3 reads TGTGCCAGCAGCTTAAATCCGGGGGGGAACACTGAAGCTTTCTTT.

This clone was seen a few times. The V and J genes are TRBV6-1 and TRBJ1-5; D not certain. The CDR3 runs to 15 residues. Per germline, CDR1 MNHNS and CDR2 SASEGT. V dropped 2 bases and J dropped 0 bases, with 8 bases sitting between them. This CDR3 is CASSERGFSNQPQHF. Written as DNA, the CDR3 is TGTGCCAGCAGTGAACGCGGCTTTAGCAATCAGCCCCAGCATTTT.

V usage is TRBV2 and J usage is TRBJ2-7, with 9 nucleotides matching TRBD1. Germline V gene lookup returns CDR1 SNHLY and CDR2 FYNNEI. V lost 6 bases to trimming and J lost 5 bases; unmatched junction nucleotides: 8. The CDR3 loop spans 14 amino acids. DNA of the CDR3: TGTGCCAGCAGGGGGACAGGGATAAGGGACGAGCAGTACTTC. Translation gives CASRGTGIRDEQYF.

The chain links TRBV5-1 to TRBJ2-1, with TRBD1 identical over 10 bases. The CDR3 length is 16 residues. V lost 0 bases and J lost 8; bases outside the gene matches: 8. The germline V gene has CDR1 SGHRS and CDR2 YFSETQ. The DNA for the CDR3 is TGCGCCAGCAGCTTGGTTGGGACAGGGGCGAACTATGAGCAGTTCTTC. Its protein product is CASSLVGTGANYEQFF.

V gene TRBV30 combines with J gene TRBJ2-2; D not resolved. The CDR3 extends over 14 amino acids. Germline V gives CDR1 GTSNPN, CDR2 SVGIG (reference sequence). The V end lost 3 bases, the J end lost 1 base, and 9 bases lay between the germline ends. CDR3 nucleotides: TGTGCCTGGAGGAGGCAGAAGAACACCGGGGAGCTGTTTTTT. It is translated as CAWRRQKNTGELFF.

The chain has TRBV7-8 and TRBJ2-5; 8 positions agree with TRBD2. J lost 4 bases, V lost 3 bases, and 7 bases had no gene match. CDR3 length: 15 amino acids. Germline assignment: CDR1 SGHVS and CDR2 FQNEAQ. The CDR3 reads CASSLYGTRVETQYF. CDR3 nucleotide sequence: TGTGCCAGCAGCTTGTATGGGACTAGAGTAGAGACCCAGTACTTC.